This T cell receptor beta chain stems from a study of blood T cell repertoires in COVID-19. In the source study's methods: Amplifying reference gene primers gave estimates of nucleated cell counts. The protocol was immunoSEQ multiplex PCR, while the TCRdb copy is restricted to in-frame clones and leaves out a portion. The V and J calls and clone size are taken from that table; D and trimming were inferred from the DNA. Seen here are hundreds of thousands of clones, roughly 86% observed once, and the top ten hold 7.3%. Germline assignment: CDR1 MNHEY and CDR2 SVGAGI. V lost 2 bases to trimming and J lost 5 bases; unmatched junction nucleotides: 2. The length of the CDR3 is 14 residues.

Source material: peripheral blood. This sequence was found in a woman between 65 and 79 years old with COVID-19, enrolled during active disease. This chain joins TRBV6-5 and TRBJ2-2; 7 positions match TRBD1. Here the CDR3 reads CASSYQGETGELFF. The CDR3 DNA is TGTGCCAGCAGTTACCAGGGGGAAACCGGGGAGCTGTTTTTT.